One and the same sample provided the 27 T cell receptor beta chains below, sequenced in a study of lung T cells in sarcoidosis with Löfgren's syndrome. TCRdb used MiXCR to reprocess the reads, holding one entry per CDR3 protein. Of about 2,900 distinct CDR3 sequences in the sample, 27% were seen once. Specimen: CD4+ T cells from bronchoalveolar lavage. The receptor source for this set is a human donor with sarcoidosis (Löfgren's syndrome or another form), or a control subject (not recorded which).

Comment on this clonotype: This may be a read error, as it is one base from a much larger clone. The V gene is TRBV4-1, the J gene TRBJ2-7; TRBD1 agrees at 9 bases. This CDR3 has 13 residues. Germline-derived CDR1 and CDR2 are MGHRA and YSYEKL. J lost 6 bases, V lost 3 bases, and 3 bases had no gene match. The CDR3 nucleotides are TGCGCCAGCAGCCAGGGACAGGGCCGCGAGCAGTACTTC. It encodes CASSQGQGREQYF.

In its sample, this clonotype is medium-sized (0.01 to 0.1%). The rearrangement links TRBV6-6 to TRBJ2-3; D is perhaps TRBD2 (6 bases). The CDR3 is 15 amino acids. Trimming removed 0 bases from V and 2 bases from J, with 9 bases in between. CDR1 MNHNY and CDR2 SVGAGI come from the germline V gene (reference sequence). CDR3 region: CASSYSGRYTDTQYF. The CDR3 DNA reads TGTGCCAGCAGTTACTCGGGGAGGTACACAGATACGCAGTATTTT.

This clonotype was found once. This chain connects TRBV10-3 to TRBJ2-1; a weak D match, TRBD1 (5 bases). Germline loops: CDR1 ENHRY, CDR2 SYGVKD. The CDR3 covers 17 residues. With 5 bases removed from V and 5 bases from J, the gap between germline ends came to 22 bases. The CDR3 sequence: CAISKRPTGYTDNEQFF. Written as DNA, the CDR3 is TGTGCCATCAGTAAGCGACCTACAGGTTATACAGACAATGAGCAGTTCTTC.

This clonotype is termed medium-sized. The chain links TRBV4-1 to TRBJ1-1; possibly TRBD1 for D (5 bases). The V gene lost 4 bases and the J gene lost 1 base, with 10 bases spanning the gap. The CDR3 is made up of 14 amino acids. Germline loops: CDR1 MGHRA, CDR2 YSYEKL. CDR3 loop: CASSLGHANTEAFF. As DNA, the CDR3 is TGCGCCAGCAGCCTTGGACACGCGAACACTGAAGCTTTCTTT.

In its sample, this clonotype is medium-sized. V is TRBV20-1 and J is TRBJ2-1; the match to TRBD1 covers 7 bases. J lost 12 bases, V lost 5 bases, and 10 bases had no gene match. The CDR3 has 12 amino acids. CDR1 is DFQATT and CDR2 is SNEGSKA in the germline V gene (reference sequence). The CDR3 loop is CSAGQDGIRQFF. CDR3 coding DNA: TGCAGTGCTGGACAGGACGGTATTAGGCAGTTCTTC.

By sample fraction, this clonotype is medium-sized. The V and J genes are TRBV20-1 and TRBJ1-1; D is undetermined. V was cut by 1 base and J by 1 base, with 16 bases left in between. The CDR3 is made up of 16 amino acids. The germline gives CDR1 DFQATT, CDR2 SNEGSKA (reference sequence). Written as DNA, the CDR3 is TGCAGTGCTAGAGGGGTTAAGGAGGGCTCGAACACTGAAGCTTTCTTT. Translating it yields CSARGVKEGSNTEAFF.

This clonotype was observed once. At one boundary the junction diverges from the germline segment, which might be a read error. This chain uses TRBV7-2 with TRBJ2-3; 9 nucleotides agree with TRBD2. The CDR3 is 16 residues long. Germline V gene lookup returns CDR1 SGHTA and CDR2 FQGNSA. CDR3 residues: CASSLPPGLAGDTRYF. The CDR3 DNA reads TGTGCCAGCAGCCTCCCTCCGGGACTAGCAGGAGACACGCGGTATTTT.

With respect to this clonotype: Compared with germline, one end of the junction differs, possibly owing to a read error. The rearrangement joins TRBV6-2 or TRBV6-3 to TRBJ2-1; 16 nucleotides match TRBD2. The V gene's germline CDR1 is MNHEY and CDR2 SVGEGT. The CDR3 sequence is 18 residues long. CDR3 bases: TGTGCCAGGAAATCCGGGACTAGCGGGGGGGCCCCCTATAATGAGCAGTTCTTC. Amino acids: CARKSGTSGGAPYNEQFF.

This clonotype is categorized as large. V is TRBV15 and J is TRBJ2-2; the D gene could be TRBD1 or TRBD2 (5 bases each). Germline V gene data show CDR1 as LNHNV and CDR2 as YYDKDF (reference sequence). CDR3 length: 16 amino acids. With 2 bases removed from V and 3 bases from J, the gap between germline ends came to 13 bases. The CDR3, as DNA: TGTGCCACCAGCAGACTATTTGGGGGATACACCGGGGAGCTGTTTTTT. Encoded protein: CATSRLFGGYTGELFF. The complete variable domain, with remaining parts taken from reference TRBV15 and TRBJ2-2, reads DAMVIQNPRYQVTQFGKPVTLSCSQTLNHNVMYWYQQKSSQAPKLLFHYYDKDFNNEADTPDNFQSRRPNTSFCFLDIRSPGLGDTAMYLCATSRLFGGYTGELFFGEGSRLTVL.

In this sample, this clonotype is medium-sized. The chain recombines TRBV20-1 with TRBJ2-1, with 8 bases that match TRBD2. Germline V CDR1 and CDR2: DFQATT, SNEGSKA (reference sequence). With V trimmed by 4 bases and J by 2 bases, 4 bases remained unmatched. The length of the CDR3 is 14 residues. CDR3 in DNA: TGCAGTGCTACTCTAGCGGGCCCCTACAATGAGCAGTTCTTC. Its translation: CSATLAGPYNEQFF.

This clonotype was detected many times. This chain joins TRBV30 and TRBJ2-7, with D unresolved. Germline lookup yields CDR1 GTSNPN and CDR2 SVGIG (reference sequence). V lost 2 bases to trimming and J lost 2 bases, with 13 bases between them. This CDR3 is 14 amino acids long. CDR3 nucleotide sequence: TGTGCCTGGAGTCCTAAGACGCTAACCTACGAGCAGTACTTC. Its translation: CAWSPKTLTYEQYF.

With regard to this clonotype: A single base separates this from a much larger clone, so it may be a read error. V gene TRBV11-2 combines with J gene TRBJ2-1; D is uncertain. Germline V gives CDR1 SGHAT, CDR2 FQNNGV. The CDR3 is made up of 13 amino acids. V lost 1 base to trimming and J lost 13 bases, with 14 bases between them. The CDR3 sequence is CASSLAWGSEQFF. The CDR3 DNA follows: TGTGCCAGCAGCTTAGCGTGGGGAAGTGAACAGTTCTTC.

Turning to this clonotype: Being one base from a much bigger clone, this may be a read error. The chain employs TRBV20-1 and TRBJ1-2; 9 bases map to TRBD1. The CDR3 contains 15 residues. Germline loops: CDR1 DFQATT, CDR2 SNEGSKA (reference sequence). The CDR3 protein is CSASRHRGRGYGHTF. CDR3 sequence (DNA): TGCAGTGCTAGTCGTCACAGGGGGCGCGGGTATGGCCACACCTTC.

This chain connects TRBV2 to TRBJ2-5, with D perhaps matching TRBD1 (8 bases). From germline, CDR1 is SNHLY and CDR2 FYNNEI. This CDR3 contains 13 residues. V was cut by 6 bases and J by 13 bases, with 21 bases left in between. CDR3: CASSGTTGGTWYF. CDR3 coding DNA: TGTGCCAGCAGCGGGACTACAGGGGGGACCTGGTACTTC.

In this sample, this clonotype is medium-sized (0.01 to 0.1%). The gene calls are TRBV20-1 and TRBJ2-1, with TRBD1 matching over 9 bases. The CDR3 has 14 residues. V was pared by 4 bases and J by 2 bases, with 3 bases of the junction left unmatched. Germline CDR1 and CDR2: DFQATT and SNEGSKA (reference sequence). The DNA of the CDR3 is TGCAGTGCTAAGGACAGGGGTCCCTACAATGAGCAGTTCTTC. This gives the protein CSAKDRGPYNEQFF.

This clonotype is judged medium-sized. CDR3 coding DNA: TGTGCCCACAAGCCGGACGGCGAGACCCAGTACTTC. The encoded protein is CAHKPDGETQYF. The chain couples TRBV7-9 to TRBJ2-5; the D is unclear. The CDR3 is 12 residues long. Germline V lookup: CDR1 SEHNR, CDR2 FQNEAQ (reference sequence). V lost 11 bases and J lost 5, with 15 bases in between.

Comments on this clonotype: At one end the junction does not follow the germline gene, possibly because of a read error. The gene calls are TRBV15 and TRBJ1-2; no definite D call. Germline CDR1 is LNHNV and CDR2 is YYDKDF (reference sequence). This CDR3 has 14 amino acids. The CDR3 here is CATSRDREMSGHTF. The CDR3 region has the DNA TGTGCCACCAGCCGGGATAGGGAGATGAGTGGCCACACCTTC.

By sample fraction, this clonotype is large. The chain employs TRBV6-1 and TRBJ2-3; TRBD2 aligns across 11 bases. The CDR3 sequence is 15 residues long. CDR1 and CDR2 (germline): MNHNS, SASEGT. V lost 6 bases to trimming and J lost 2 bases; unmatched junction nucleotides: 4. The CDR3 loop reads CASRLAGGFTDTQYF. CDR3 coding DNA: TGTGCCAGCAGGCTAGCGGGGGGCTTCACAGATACGCAGTATTTT.

This clonotype is medium-sized within its sample. Here the CDR3 reads CASSRDLLGGGREAFF. As DNA, the CDR3 is TGTGCCAGCAGCCGGGATCTACTCGGCGGGGGGCGCGAAGCTTTCTTT. The V call is TRBV5-5, the J call TRBJ1-1, with D possibly being TRBD1 (6 bases). The V gene lost 4 bases and the J gene lost 8 bases, with 24 bases spanning the gap. This CDR3 has 16 residues. Germline V gene data show CDR1 as SGHKS and CDR2 as YYEKEE (reference sequence). The full variable domain, in which reference TRBV5-5 and TRBJ1-1 provide the parts outside the CDR3, is DAGVTQSPTHLIKTRGQQVTLRCSPISGHKSVSWYQQVLGQGPQFIFQYYEKEERGRGNFPDRFSARQFPNYSSELNVNALLLGDSALYLCASSRDLLGGGREAFFGQGTRLTVV.

This clonotype is deemed medium-sized. V and J are TRBV18 and TRBJ1-4; 9 nucleotides agree with TRBD1. The V gene end was trimmed by 6 bases and the J gene end by 7 bases; junction bases not matched to a gene: 12. The CDR3 has 16 amino acids. Germline lookup yields CDR1 KGHSH and CDR2 LQKENI. CDR3 nucleotides: TGTGCCAGCTCTCCGCAATCACAGGGGGCTGGTGAAAAACTGTTTTTT. It yields the protein CASSPQSQGAGEKLFF.

DNA of the CDR3: TGTGCCAGCAGTTTATCGCAGGGGTTTGGAAACACCATATATTTT. This codes for CASSLSQGFGNTIYF. V and J are TRBV28 and TRBJ1-3, with D maybe TRBD1 (6 bases). From germline, CDR1 is MDHEN and CDR2 SYDVKM. The V end lost 1 base, the J end lost 3 bases, and 10 bases lay between the germline ends. The CDR3 runs to 15 residues.

This clonotype is labeled as medium-sized. V gene TRBV7-6 combines with J gene TRBJ2-3; D is possibly TRBD1 or TRBD2 (6 bases each). The germline V and J ends were trimmed by 4 bases and 2 bases, with 16 bases remaining between them. Looked up from germline, CDR1 is SGHVS and CDR2 is FNYEAQ. The CDR3 contains 16 residues. The CDR3 loop reads CASSSKVGGFTDTQYF. In nucleotides, the CDR3 is TGTGCCAGCAGCTCCAAGGTGGGGGGCTTCACAGATACGCAGTATTTT.

This clonotype was counted between two and nine times. The rearrangement uses TRBV30 and TRBJ2-3; D possibly matches TRBD1 or TRBD2 (5 bases each). Germline V gives CDR1 GTSNPN, CDR2 SVGIG (reference sequence). V lost 3 bases to trimming and J lost 3 bases, with 13 bases between them. The CDR3 runs 14 residues. The CDR3 here is CAWSWGLVTDTQYF. The CDR3 DNA sequence: TGTGCCTGGAGCTGGGGGTTGGTAACAGATACGCAGTATTTT.

In its sample, this clonotype ranks as medium-sized. The CDR3: CAIFSPQNTEAFF. DNA for the CDR3: TGTGCCATCTTCTCCCCACAGAACACTGAAGCTTTCTTT. The gene calls are TRBV10-3 and TRBJ1-1; no firm D call. The ends were cut back, 8 bases at V and 1 base at J, with 11 bases in the middle. Germline values: CDR1 ENHRY, CDR2 SYGVKD. CDR3 length: 13 amino acids.

With regard to this clonotype: A much larger clone is a single base away; this may be a read error. This chain uses TRBV7-3 with TRBJ2-3, with 10 bases identical to TRBD2. There are 13 residues in the CDR3. V dropped 11 bases and J dropped 3; count of bases not matched to a gene: 5. Per germline, CDR1 SGHTA and CDR2 FQGTGA. The chain's CDR3 is CARQLAGTDTQYF. In DNA form, the CDR3 reads TGTGCCCGTCAACTAGCGGGGACAGATACGCAGTATTTT.

This clonotype is classed as medium-sized. V and J are TRBV2 and TRBJ1-5, with D possibly TRBD1 on 5 matching bases. Trimming stripped 3 bases from V and 4 bases from J, with 10 bases between. The CDR3 length is 14 residues. CDR1 and CDR2 from the germline V gene are SNHLY and FYNNEI. CDR3 coding DNA: TGTGCCAGCAGTGATAGACAGCTAAATCAGCCCCAGCATTTT. The encoded protein is CASSDRQLNQPQHF.

This clonotype was detected only a few times. V is TRBV12-3 or TRBV12-4 and J is TRBJ1-4; no reliable D call. Trimming removed 2 bases from V and 5 bases from J, with 6 bases in between. This CDR3 contains 13 residues. DNA for the CDR3: TGTGCCAGCAGTTTAAGCCAGAATGAAAAACTGTTTTTT. Translation gives CASSLSQNEKLFF.